The clone carrying this T cell receptor beta chain was counted between two and nine times. Its target is unknown. TCRdb re-derived calls from the 5' RACE reads in MiXCR, one entry per CDR3 protein. The sample carries 690,000 or so distinct CDR3 sequences, less than 10% recorded once. The data were obtained in a study of identical twins. General study points: Abundant beta clonotypes from cord blood bore fewer insertions; memory repertoires lacked this pattern. Twin-shared out-of-frame alpha sequences showed excess low generation probability.

Germline V CDR1 and CDR2: SGHRS, YFSETQ. This CDR3 spans 13 amino acids. V lost 4 bases to trimming and J lost 5 bases; unmatched junction nucleotides: 5. The data were also submitted as part of a second study, on yellow fever vaccine responses in identical twins.

The V and J genes are TRBV5-1 and TRBJ2-7; 8 bases are shared with TRBD1. This clonotype was sampled from a woman aged 18-30 years in good health. Material for sequencing was PBMCs. The CDR3 loop reads CASSGQGPDEQYF. DNA of the CDR3: TGCGCCAGCAGCGGACAGGGTCCAGACGAGCAGTACTTC. Combining the CDR3 with reference TRBV5-1 and TRBJ2-7 gives the whole variable domain KAGVTQTPRYLIKTRGQQVTLSCSPISGHRSVSWYQQTPGQGLQFLFEYFSETQRNKGNFPGRFSGRQFSNSRSEMNVSTLELGDSALYLCASSGQGPDEQYFGPGTRLTVT.